The 9 T cell receptor beta chains below all came from one sample that was sequenced in a study of blood T cell repertoires in COVID-19. TCRdb keeps only in-frame clones here, not all; method: immunoSEQ multiplex PCR. The sample contains some 76,000 clones, approximately 81% of which appear only once. The sequenced material came from peripheral blood. The receptors here all came from a woman aged 60-75 years with acute or convalescent COVID-19.

The rearrangement links TRBV7-9 to TRBJ2-3, with D tentatively TRBD2 (7 bases). This CDR3 region has 16 residues. Between the trimmed V and J ends, which lost 4 bases and 3 bases, there was a span of 17 bases. Germline CDR1 SEHNR, CDR2 FQNEAQ (reference sequence). The CDR3 loop reads CASSSTTGGRTDTQYF. CDR3 coding DNA: TGTGCCAGCAGCTCGACCACGGGGGGCCGGACAGATACGCAGTATTTT.

This clone appeared a single time. CDR3 sequence: CASSSREGLAGIQETQYF. CDR3 DNA: TGTGCCAGCAGCTCCCGAGAGGGACTAGCGGGAATCCAAGAGACCCAGTACTTC. The rearrangement uses TRBV7-2 and TRBJ2-5; 13 bases fit TRBD2. The CDR3 has 18 amino acids. The germline CDR1 and CDR2 sequences are SGHTA and FQGNSA. V shed 4 bases, J shed 1 base, and the junction held 9 bases outside the gene matches.

The gene calls are TRBV29-1 and TRBJ1-2, with 7 bases lining up with TRBD1. With V trimmed by 3 bases and J by 6 bases, 7 bases remained unmatched. The CDR3 sequence is 13 residues long. Germline CDR1 SQVTM, CDR2 ANQGSEA. DNA of the CDR3: TGCAGCGTTGAGGCAGGGGGAAATCATGGCTACACCTTC. It specifies CSVEAGGNHGYTF.

The chain joins TRBV5-1 to TRBJ1-1, with D possibly TRBD1 on 5 matching bases. CDR3 length: 14 residues. Trimming pared 0 bases from V and 1 base from J, leaving 7 bases between. Looked up from germline, CDR1 is SGHRS and CDR2 is YFSETQ. CDR3 protein: CASSLDRPNTEAFF. The CDR3 DNA sequence: TGCGCCAGCAGCTTGGACAGGCCGAACACTGAAGCTTTCTTT.

The rearrangement links TRBV9 to TRBJ2-1, with TRBD2 matching over 8 bases. Germline trimming cut 3 bases from V and 4 bases from J; bases unmatched to any gene: 6. The CDR3 runs to 15 residues. The germline V gene encodes CDR1 SGDLS and CDR2 YYNGEE. The CDR3 DNA is TGTGCCAGCAGCGCCCTGCGGGGGGCGTACAATGAGCAGTTCTTC. It yields the protein CASSALRGAYNEQFF. Supplemented by reference TRBV9 and TRBJ2-1, the full variable domain reads DSGVTQTPKHLITATGQRVTLRCSPRSGDLSVYWYQQSLDQGLQFLIQYYNGEERAKGNILERFSAQQFPDLHSELNLSSLELGDSALYFCASSALRGAYNEQFFGPGTRLTVL.

Points on this clone: Mismatch with germline at one junction end may stem from a read error. The chain is built from TRBV6-1 and TRBJ1-2, with 8 bases aligning to TRBD1. The CDR3 spans 14 residues. CDR1 and CDR2 (germline): MNHNS, SASEGT. CDR3 nucleotide sequence: TGTGCCAGCAGTGACGGACAGGGCCGGTATGGCTACATCTTC. Residues: CASSDGQGRYGYIF.

The rearrangement links TRBV30 to TRBJ1-2; 8 bases match TRBD1. Losses at the gene ends were 0 bases for V and 8 bases for J; bases not matched to a gene: 5. The CDR3 spans 13 residues. The germline gives CDR1 GTSNPN, CDR2 SVGIG (reference sequence). CDR3 sequence reads: CAWSVTQGVGYTF. The CDR3, as DNA: TGTGCCTGGAGTGTAACACAGGGGGTGGGCTACACCTTC.

The chain couples TRBV5-5 to TRBJ1-6, with 8 bases aligning to TRBD1. The CDR3 has 14 residues. Losses at the gene ends were 3 bases for V and 11 bases for J; bases not matched to a gene: 7. CDR1 SGHKS and CDR2 YYEKEE come from the germline V gene (reference sequence). This chain's CDR3 is CASSSGTGIPPLHF. In DNA, the CDR3 is TGTGCCAGCAGCTCGGGGACAGGTATCCCACCCCTCCACTTT.

The chain uses TRBV29-1 and TRBJ1-5, with TRBD1 identical over 11 bases. V lost 6 bases and J lost 5; bases outside the gene matches: 3. This CDR3 comprises 13 residues. CDR1 and CDR2 from the germline V gene are SQVTM and ANQGSEA. The CDR3 nucleotides read TGCAGCGTCCGGGACAGGGGGGATCAGCCCCAGCATTTT. Translation gives CSVRDRGDQPQHF.